This T cell receptor beta chain was sequenced during a study of OX40 agonist ivuxolimab in advanced cancers. Study information: Two cutaneous melanoma patients and one hepatocellular carcinoma patient, three in all, had partial responses.

Libraries were prepared by immunoSEQ multiplex PCR; TCRdb keeps only in-frame clonotypes and omits some of them. This table holds about 64,000 clones, approximately 90% found once. V lost 5 bases to trimming and J lost 0 bases, with 11 bases between them. The CDR3 has 14 residues. Germline V gene lookup returns CDR1 LNHDA and CDR2 SQIVND (reference sequence). Comments on this clone: Its antigen is unidentified.

Study-wide findings and caveats: The average count of expanded clones was higher among CD8+ T cells than among CD4+.

Sequenced here: CD4+ or CD8+ T cells sorted from blood, sampled in a trial of the OX40 agonist ivuxolimab. The chain joins TRBV19 to TRBJ2-7; D unclear. The receptor's source is an adult with an advanced solid tumor such as melanoma, head and neck, liver or kidney cancer. CDR3 in amino acids: CASSPSGRSYEQYF. The CDR3 DNA follows: TGTGCCAGTAGTCCCTCGGGCCGCTCCTACGAGCAGTACTTC.